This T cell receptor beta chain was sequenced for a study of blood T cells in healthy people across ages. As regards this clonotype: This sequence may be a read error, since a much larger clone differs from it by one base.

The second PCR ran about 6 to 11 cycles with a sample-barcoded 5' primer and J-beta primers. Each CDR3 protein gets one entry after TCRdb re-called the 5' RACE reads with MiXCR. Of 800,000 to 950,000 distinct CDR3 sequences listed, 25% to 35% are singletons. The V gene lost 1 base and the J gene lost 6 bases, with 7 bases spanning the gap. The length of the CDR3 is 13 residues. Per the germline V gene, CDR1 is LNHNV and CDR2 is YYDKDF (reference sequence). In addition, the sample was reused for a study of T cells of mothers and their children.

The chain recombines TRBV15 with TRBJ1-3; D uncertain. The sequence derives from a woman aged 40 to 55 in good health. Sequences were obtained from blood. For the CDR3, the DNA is TGTGCCACCAGCAGAGGTGTTGCAAACACCATATATTTT. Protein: CATSRGVANTIYF.